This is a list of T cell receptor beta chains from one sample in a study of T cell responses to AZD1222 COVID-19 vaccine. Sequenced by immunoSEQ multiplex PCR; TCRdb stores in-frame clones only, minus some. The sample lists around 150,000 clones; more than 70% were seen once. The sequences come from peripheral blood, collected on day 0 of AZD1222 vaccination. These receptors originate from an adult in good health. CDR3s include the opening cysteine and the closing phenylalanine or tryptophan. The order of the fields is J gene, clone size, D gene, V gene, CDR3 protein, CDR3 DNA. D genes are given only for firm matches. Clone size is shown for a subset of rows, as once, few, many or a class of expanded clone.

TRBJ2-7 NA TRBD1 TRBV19 CASSIEGTGPTYEQYF TGTGCCAGTAGTATAGAGGGGACAGGTCCGACCTACGAGCAGTACTTC
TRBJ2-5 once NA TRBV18 CASSPPGGSAYQETQYF TGTGCCAGCTCACCACCAGGGGGGTCTGCTTATCAAGAGACCCAGTACTTC
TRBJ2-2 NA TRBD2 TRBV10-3 CAIGGLAGATNTGELFF TGTGCCATAGGTGGGCTAGCGGGGGCCACGAACACCGGGGAGCTGTTTTTT
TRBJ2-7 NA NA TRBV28 CASSLSVSYEQYF TGTGCCAGCAGTTTAAGCGTCTCCTACGAGCAGTACTTC
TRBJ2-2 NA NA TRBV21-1 CASSKQRQGVLSGELFF TGTGCCAGCAGCAAACAGAGACAGGGGGTATTATCCGGGGAGCTGTTTTTT
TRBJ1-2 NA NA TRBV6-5 CASSYSSGLGYTF TGTGCCAGCAGTTACTCATCAGGGCTAGGCTACACCTTC
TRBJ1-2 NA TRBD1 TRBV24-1 CATSERTGYGYGYTF TGTGCCACCAGTGAAAGGACAGGGTATGGCTATGGCTACACCTTC
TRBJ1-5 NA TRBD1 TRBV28 CASSLPVGQGAGQPQHF TGTGCCAGCAGTTTACCCGTAGGGCAGGGGGCGGGTCAGCCCCAGCATTTT
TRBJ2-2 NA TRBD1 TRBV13 CASSLQGANTGELFF TGTGCCAGCAGCTTACAGGGGGCGAACACCGGGGAGCTGTTTTTT
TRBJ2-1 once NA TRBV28 CASSLSRSNEQFF TGTGCCAGCAGTTTAAGTAGGAGCAATGAGCAGTTCTTC
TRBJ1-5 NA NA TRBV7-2 CASSPRTSNQPQHF TGTGCCAGCAGCCCTCGGACTAGCAATCAGCCCCAGCATTTT
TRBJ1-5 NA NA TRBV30 CAISEGGNQPQHF TGTGCCATCAGCGAGGGGGGTAATCAGCCCCAGCATTTT
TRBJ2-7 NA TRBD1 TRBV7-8 CASSHRGSEQYF TGTGCCAGCAGCCACAGGGGAAGCGAGCAGTACTTC
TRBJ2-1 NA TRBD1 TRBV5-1 CASSDGTGSHNEQFF TGCGCCAGCAGTGACGGGACAGGCTCTCACAATGAGCAGTTCTTC
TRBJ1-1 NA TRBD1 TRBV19 CASSIGSGQGAEAFF TGTGCCAGTAGTATTGGGTCGGGACAGGGGGCTGAAGCTTTCTTT
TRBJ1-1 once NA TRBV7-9 CASSPLGRVTEAFF TGTGCCAGCAGCCCGTTAGGCAGGGTCACTGAAGCTTTCTTT
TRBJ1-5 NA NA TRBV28 CASRRKEQGLGQPQHF TGTGCCAGCAGGAGGAAAGAGCAGGGGCTTGGTCAGCCCCAGCATTTT
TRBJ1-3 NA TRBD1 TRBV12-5 CASGLGADRALSGNTIYF TGTGCTAGTGGTTTGGGGGCGGACAGGGCACTCTCTGGAAACACCATATATTTT
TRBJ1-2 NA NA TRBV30 CAWSVRLPGTLNYGYTF TGTGCCTGGAGTGTACGTCTCCCCGGGACACTCAACTATGGCTACACCTTC
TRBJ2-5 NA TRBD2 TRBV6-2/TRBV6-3 CASSYFSGRGETQYF TGTGCCAGCAGTTATTTTAGCGGGAGGGGAGAGACCCAGTACTTC
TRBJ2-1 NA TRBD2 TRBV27 CASGTGTSGLFF TGTGCCAGCGGAACGGGGACTAGCGGACTGTTCTTC
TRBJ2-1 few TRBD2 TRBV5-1 CASSLAGWAGDNEQFF TGCGCCAGCAGCTTGGCTGGTTGGGCGGGGGACAATGAGCAGTTCTTC
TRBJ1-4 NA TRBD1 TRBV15 CATSRDREAEKLFF TGTGCCACCAGCAGGGACAGGGAGGCTGAAAAACTGTTTTTT
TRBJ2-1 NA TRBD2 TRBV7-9 CASSPLRVAGEAYNEQFF TGTGCCAGCAGCCCCCTAAGGGTAGCGGGGGAAGCCTACAATGAGCAGTTCTTC
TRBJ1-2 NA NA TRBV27 CASSWGSGGLTF TGTGCCAGCAGTTGGGGCAGCGGAGGTCTCACCTTC
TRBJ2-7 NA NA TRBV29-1 CSVILAGIPYEQYF TGCAGCGTTATTTTGGCAGGGATCCCCTACGAGCAGTACTTC
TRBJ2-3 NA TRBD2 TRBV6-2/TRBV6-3 CASSYNDWVAGGPTDTQYF TGTGCCAGCAGTTACAACGACTGGGTAGCGGGGGGGCCGACAGATACGCAGTATTTT
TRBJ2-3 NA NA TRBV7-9 CASSLGGPSTDTQYF TGTGCCAGCAGTTTAGGGGGACCTAGCACAGATACGCAGTATTTT
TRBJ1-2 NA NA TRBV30 CAWSVLGSFYGYTF TGTGCCTGGAGTGTACTGGGCAGTTTCTATGGCTACACCTTC